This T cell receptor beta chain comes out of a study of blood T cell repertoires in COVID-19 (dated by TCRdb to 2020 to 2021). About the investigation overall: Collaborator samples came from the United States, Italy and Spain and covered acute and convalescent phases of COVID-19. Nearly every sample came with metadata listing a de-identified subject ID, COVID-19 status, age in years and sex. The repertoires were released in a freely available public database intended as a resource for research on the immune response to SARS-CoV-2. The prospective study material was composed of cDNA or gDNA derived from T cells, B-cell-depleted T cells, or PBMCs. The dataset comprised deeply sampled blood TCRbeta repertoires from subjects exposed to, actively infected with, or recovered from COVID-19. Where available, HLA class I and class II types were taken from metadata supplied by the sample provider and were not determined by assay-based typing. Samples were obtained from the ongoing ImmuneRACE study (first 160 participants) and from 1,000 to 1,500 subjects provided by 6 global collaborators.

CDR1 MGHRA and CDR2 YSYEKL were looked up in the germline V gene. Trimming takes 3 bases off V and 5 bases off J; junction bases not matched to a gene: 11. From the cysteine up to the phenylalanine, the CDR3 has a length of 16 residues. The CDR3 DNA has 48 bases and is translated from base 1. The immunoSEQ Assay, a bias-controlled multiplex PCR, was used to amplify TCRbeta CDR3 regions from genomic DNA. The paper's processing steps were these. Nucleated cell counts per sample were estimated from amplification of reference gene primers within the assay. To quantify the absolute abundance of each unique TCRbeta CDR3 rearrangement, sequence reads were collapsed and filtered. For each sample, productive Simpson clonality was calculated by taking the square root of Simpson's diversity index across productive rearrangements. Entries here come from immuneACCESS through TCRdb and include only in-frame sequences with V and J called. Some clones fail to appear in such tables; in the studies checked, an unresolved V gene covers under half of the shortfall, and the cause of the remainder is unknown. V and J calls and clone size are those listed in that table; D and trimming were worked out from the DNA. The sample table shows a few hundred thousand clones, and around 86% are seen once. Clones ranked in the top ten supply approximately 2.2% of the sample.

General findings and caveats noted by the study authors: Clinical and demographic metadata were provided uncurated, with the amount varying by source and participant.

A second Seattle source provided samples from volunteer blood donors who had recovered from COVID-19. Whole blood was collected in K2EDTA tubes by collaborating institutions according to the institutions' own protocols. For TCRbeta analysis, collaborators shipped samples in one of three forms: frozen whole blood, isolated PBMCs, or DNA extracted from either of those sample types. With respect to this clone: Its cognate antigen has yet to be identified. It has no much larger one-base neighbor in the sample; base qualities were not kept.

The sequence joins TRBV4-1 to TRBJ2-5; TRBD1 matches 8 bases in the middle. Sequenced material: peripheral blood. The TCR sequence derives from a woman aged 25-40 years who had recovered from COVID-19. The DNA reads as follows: TGCGCCAGCAGCCAGTCCCTGACAGGGGTCGGCGAGACCCAGTACTTC. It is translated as CASSQSLTGVGETQYF.